Each of the 22 T cell receptor beta chains below was sequenced from the same sample in a study of CD8+CD57+ T cells in acquired aplastic anemia. Whoever was chosen for sequencing had shown CD8+CD57+ cell expansion by flow cytometry. Template material for TCR beta VDJ and CDR3 profiling consisted of genomic DNA. TCRdb reprocessed the reads with MiXCR, giving one entry per CDR3 protein. The data contain 150,000 to 200,000 distinct CDR3 sequences, about 50% of them seen just once; the ten biggest clones take up approximately 12%. What was sequenced was sorted CD4+, CD8+, or CD8+CD57+ T cells (not recorded which) from PBMCs. Receptors originate from a human donor with aplastic anemia.

This clonotype was found a few times. The chain has TRBV10-3 and TRBJ2-7; the D gene is possibly TRBD1 (5 bases). The V gene lost 5 bases and the J gene lost 3 bases, with 8 bases spanning the gap. Germline V gene lookup returns CDR1 ENHRY and CDR2 SYGVKD. The CDR3 sequence is 12 residues long. The CDR3 DNA follows: TGTGCCATCAGTCCAGACAGCTACGAGCAGTACTTC. This encodes CAISPDSYEQYF.

The table lists this clonotype with a count of one. One junction end disagrees with the germline gene, perhaps due to a read error. The chain has TRBV15 and TRBJ2-2, with D unclear. The CDR3 covers 15 residues. CDR1 and CDR2 from the germline V gene are LNHNV and YYDKDF (reference sequence). CDR3 in amino acids: CATSRGLAKTGELFF. The CDR3 nucleotides are TGTGCCACCAGCAGAGGACTTGCGAAAACCGGGGAGCTGTTTTTT.

This clonotype has at least ten counts. The chain combines TRBV6-4 with TRBJ1-1; D is unresolved. V dropped 2 bases and J dropped 4 bases, with 8 bases sitting between them. This CDR3 contains 13 residues. Germline lookup yields CDR1 MRHNA and CDR2 SNTAGT. The CDR3 nucleotides are TGTGCCAGCAGTGACAGGGTGGGCACTGAAGCTTTCTTT. It yields the protein CASSDRVGTEAFF.

This clonotype was seen a handful of times. V usage is TRBV28 and J usage is TRBJ2-7, with 8 bases aligning to TRBD1. The CDR3 is 14 residues long. V dropped 2 bases and J dropped 3; count of bases not matched to a gene: 3. In germline, CDR1 is MDHEN, CDR2 SYDVKM. The CDR3 DNA sequence: TGTGCCAGCAGTTTAGGGACAGGCGTCTACGAGCAGTACTTC. This encodes CASSLGTGVYEQYF. Supplemented by reference TRBV28 and TRBJ2-7, the full variable domain reads DVKVTQSSRYLVKRTGEKVFLECVQDMDHENMFWYRQDPGLGLRLIYFSYDVKMKEKGDIPEGYSVSREKKERFSLILESASTNQTSMYLCASSLGTGVYEQYFGPGTRLTVT.

The genes are TRBV10-3 and TRBJ1-2; possibly TRBD1 for D (5 bases). Per the germline V gene, CDR1 is ENHRY and CDR2 is SYGVKD. The CDR3 totals 14 residues. Trimming removed 10 bases from V and 4 bases from J, with 19 bases in between. CDR3 DNA: TGTGCCAGCAGCCAACGGGGCCATAGCTATGGCTACACCTTC. Its translation: CASSQRGHSYGYTF.

This clonotype showed up many times. This chain connects TRBV12-3 or TRBV12-4 to TRBJ2-1, with D perhaps matching TRBD1 or TRBD2 (5 bases each). Trimming took off 3 bases at V and 5 bases at J, with 14 bases between the two ends. The CDR3 has 15 amino acids. The DNA of the CDR3 is TGTGCCAGCAGTTTGCCGGGGCCTAAAAACAATGAGCAGTTCTTC. Its translation is CASSLPGPKNNEQFF.

The chain links TRBV7-2 to TRBJ2-5, with TRBD2 as a possible D gene (6 bases). The CDR3 consists of 14 residues. Germline lookup yields CDR1 SGHTA and CDR2 FQGNSA. The ends were cut back, 1 base at V and 4 bases at J, with 10 bases in the middle. The CDR3 DNA sequence: TGTGCCAGCAGCTTAGTCCCCGGGGGAGAGACCCAGTACTTC. Encoded protein: CASSLVPGGETQYF.

This chain connects TRBV11-3 to TRBJ2-7; D is uncertain. Trimming removed 5 bases at V and 5 bases at J, with 16 bases between. The germline gives CDR1 SGHNT, CDR2 YENEEA. The CDR3 has 14 residues. Here the CDR3 reads CASSPTSLHHEQYF. The DNA of the CDR3 is TGTGCCAGCAGCCCCACCTCATTACACCACGAGCAGTACTTC.

The chain links TRBV2 to TRBJ2-7; 10 bases map to TRBD2. The CDR3 consists of 14 residues. Germline V gives CDR1 SNHLY, CDR2 FYNNEI. V was clipped by 11 bases and J by 2 bases; unmatched bases: 9. This CDR3 reads CAGRGLATTYEQYF. Here the CDR3 DNA reads TGTGCCGGGAGGGGACTAGCGACAACCTACGAGCAGTACTTC.

This chain links TRBV19 with TRBJ1-2, with a possible D match to TRBD1 (5 bases). The CDR3 runs 14 residues. V dropped 9 bases and J dropped 0 bases, with 14 bases sitting between them. Per the germline V gene, CDR1 is LNHDA and CDR2 is SQIVND (reference sequence). As DNA, the CDR3 is TGTGCCAGCAGGGCAGGGATAGCTAACTATGGCTACACCTTC. Protein: CASRAGIANYGYTF.

This clonotype was seen at least ten times. The chain joins TRBV6-1 to TRBJ2-7, with 9 bases lining up with TRBD1. CDR1 and CDR2 from the germline V gene are MNHNS and SASEGT. V shed 8 bases, J shed 7 bases, and the junction held 18 bases outside the gene matches. This CDR3 region has 16 residues. CDR3 in DNA: TGTGCCAGCCAAGATGTTCGTGGACAGGGGCTACGGGAGCAGTACTTC. It yields the protein CASQDVRGQGLREQYF.

The gene calls are TRBV11-2 and TRBJ2-1; D not certain. Germline V gives CDR1 SGHAT, CDR2 FQNNGV. V was clipped by 1 base and J by 4 bases, with 14 bases between them. The CDR3 is made up of 16 amino acids. The CDR3 loop is CASSLVLGSRYNEQFF. CDR3 sequence (DNA): TGTGCCAGCAGCTTAGTGTTGGGCAGCCGATACAATGAGCAGTTCTTC.

The chain links TRBV15 to TRBJ1-1; D is possibly TRBD1 (6 bases). The CDR3 loop spans 16 amino acids. Germline-derived CDR1 and CDR2 are LNHNV and YYDKDF (reference sequence). V was shortened by 5 bases and J by 3 bases, with 19 bases between the two germline ends. DNA for the CDR3: TGTGCCACCAGCCCCCAAGGGGGAAGGAGGGACACTGAAGCTTTCTTT. Translated: CATSPQGGRRDTEAFF.

The J gene is TRBJ2-2, the V gene TRBV15; tentative D call: TRBD2 (6 bases). With 5 bases removed from V and 0 bases from J, the gap between germline ends came to 7 bases. The CDR3 is 14 amino acids. Germline CDR1 reads LNHNV; CDR2 reads YYDKDF (reference sequence). The CDR3 loop is CATSPSANTGELFF. The DNA for the CDR3 is TGTGCCACCAGCCCTAGCGCGAACACCGGGGAGCTGTTTTTT.

The chain uses TRBV10-1 and TRBJ2-5; TRBD1 aligns across 7 bases. CDR1 and CDR2 (germline): WNHNN, SYGVQD (reference sequence). The V gene end was trimmed by 6 bases and the J gene end by 0 bases; junction bases not matched to a gene: 13. The length of the CDR3 is 17 residues. CDR3 protein: CASRWGTAQPYQETQYF. Written as DNA, the CDR3 is TGCGCCAGCAGATGGGGGACAGCTCAACCATACCAAGAGACCCAGTACTTC.

This clonotype has a handful of counts. CDR3 sequence: CASRGVYSPLHF. In DNA form, the CDR3 reads TGTGCCAGTAGAGGGGTATATTCACCCCTCCACTTT. This chain links TRBV19 with TRBJ1-6, with D possibly TRBD1 on 5 matching bases. CDR1 is LNHDA, CDR2 SQIVND, per germline (reference sequence). The CDR3 totals 12 residues. Trimming left V 6 bases short and J 8 bases short, with 8 bases between.

The V gene is TRBV10-3, the J gene TRBJ2-7, with D possibly matching TRBD1 (7 bases). Trimming pared 9 bases from V and 5 bases from J, leaving 17 bases between. CDR1 is ENHRY, CDR2 SYGVKD, per germline. The CDR3 spans 13 residues. DNA of the CDR3: TGTGCCATAAACGGGGGACAGCTCGACGAGCAGTACTTC. Translated: CAINGGQLDEQYF.

On this clonotype itself: This CDR3 fails to terminate in the conserved phenylalanine or tryptophan, so it likely reflects a read error. The DNA is omitted, as the CDR3 cannot be located on it reliably, and the CDR3 follows TCRdb's listing. The V and J genes are TRBV19 and TRBJ1-1; the D call in the table, TRBD1, was not verified against the DNA. Germline loops: CDR1 LNHDA, CDR2 SQIVND (reference sequence). The CDR3 contains 15 residues when both ends are counted. The CDR3 loop reads CASISTGGRNTEAFC.

This clonotype was seen at least ten times. The V gene is TRBV12-3 or TRBV12-4, the J gene TRBJ2-2, with unresolved D. Trimming shortened V by 0 bases and J by 5 bases, and 4 bases separated the two germline ends. The CDR3 covers 13 residues. In DNA form, the CDR3 reads TGTGCCAGCAGTTTAGCATTGACCGGGGAGCTGTTTTTT. This sequence encodes CASSLALTGELFF.

The chain carries TRBV2 and TRBJ1-6, with 8 bases lining up with TRBD1. The CDR3 covers 17 residues. Germline CDR1 SNHLY, CDR2 FYNNEI. V gave up 3 bases and J gave up 7 bases; unmatched junction bases: 11. The CDR3 sequence: CASSDRGQTTINSPLHF. CDR3 bases: TGTGCCAGCAGTGACAGGGGGCAGACCACGATCAATTCACCCCTCCACTTT.

This clonotype was found a few times. This chain links TRBV24-1 with TRBJ2-1; 13 nucleotides match TRBD2. Germline V gives CDR1 KGHDR, CDR2 SFDVKD. V gave up 4 bases and J gave up 6 bases; unmatched junction bases: 5. The CDR3 covers 16 residues. As DNA, the CDR3 is TGTGCCACCAGTGACAGAAGACTAGCGGGAGGCAATGAGCAGTTCTTC. It encodes CATSDRRLAGGNEQFF.

This clonotype was detected a few times. The chain links TRBV29-1 to TRBJ1-1; D ambiguous. V lost 4 bases, J lost 14 bases, and 14 bases lay in between. CDR1 and CDR2 from the germline V gene are SQVTM and ANQGSEA. The CDR3 sequence is 10 residues long. The CDR3 DNA follows: TGCAGCGTTGGAGTGGGGAAGGCCTTCTTT. Its translation: CSVGVGKAFF.